This T cell receptor beta chain was identified during a study of cytomegalovirus exposure and HLA in healthy donors. This clone has only a few counts. Per germline, CDR1 SNHLY and CDR2 FYNNEI. This CDR3 has 13 amino acids. Unmatched junction bases numbered 6, after V lost 4 bases and J lost 9 bases. Vbeta (60) and Jbeta (13) primers were used in the PCR. Generated by immunoSEQ multiplex PCR, the TCRdb table keeps only in-frame clones and is missing some. In the table there are about 150,000 clones, around 73% of which are singletons. Nominally healthy donors provided the samples, though records likely missed some immune exposures.

The receptor comes from a woman aged 18-35 years in good health and CMV-seronegative. The sample taken for sequencing was PBMCs. The J gene is TRBJ2-1, the V gene TRBV2; TRBD2 agrees at 7 bases. CDR3 residues: CASSGQAGIEQFF. DNA for the CDR3: TGTGCCAGCAGTGGTCAAGCGGGGATTGAGCAGTTCTTC.